This TCR beta chain was documented in a study of blood T cell repertoires in COVID-19. Study summary: Donors in the United States, Italy and Spain gave samples during acute or convalescent COVID-19.

CDR1 SGDLS and CDR2 YYNGEE come from the germline V gene. The CDR3 length is 15 residues. V was clipped by 3 bases and J by 2 bases, with 12 bases between them. Original handling: Scientists estimated how many nucleated cells there were by amplifying reference gene primers. The data were produced by immunoSEQ multiplex PCR, yet TCRdb's version contains in-frame clones alone and is incomplete. The DNA gave D and trimming, while V, J and clone size come from that table. The table has some 90,000 clones, about 89% seen once. The sequenced material came from peripheral blood. The sequence was collected from a man between 45 and 60 years old with COVID-19, enrolled during active disease. This chain links TRBV9 with TRBJ1-3; no clear D. The CDR3 here is CASSGLSGPGNTIYF. The CDR3 nucleotides are TGTGCCAGCAGCGGACTCAGTGGCCCTGGAAACACCATATATTTT.